The next 15 T cell receptor beta chains were all read from a single sample in a study of OX40 agonist ivuxolimab in advanced cancers. The protocol was immunoSEQ multiplex PCR, while the TCRdb copy is restricted to in-frame clones and leaves out a portion. The sample holds some 64,000 clones; about 87% are singletons and the top ten take roughly 0.67%. Sequences were derived from CD4+ or CD8+ T cells sorted from blood, sampled in a trial of the OX40 agonist ivuxolimab. These receptors were collected from an adult with an advanced solid tumor such as melanoma, head and neck, liver or kidney cancer.

The gene calls are TRBV11-2 and TRBJ2-1; D may match TRBD1 or TRBD2 (5 bases each). This CDR3 spans 13 amino acids. V gave up 4 bases and J gave up 9 bases, with 13 bases separating them. CDR1 is SGHAT and CDR2 is FQNNGV in the germline V gene. CDR3 coding DNA: TGTGCCAGCAGCTCCGGACTTGGGGGTGAGCAGTTCTTC. Residues: CASSSGLGGEQFF. Full variable domain (rest looked up from reference TRBV11-2 and TRBJ2-1): EAGVAQSPRYKIIEKRQSVAFWCNPISGHATLYWYQQILGQGPKLLIQFQNNGVVDDSQLPKDRFSAERLKGVDSTLKIQPAKLEDSAVYLCASSSGLGGEQFFGPGTRLTVL.

The chain employs TRBV7-9 and TRBJ2-3, with 13 bases matching TRBD2. There are 15 residues in the CDR3. Trimming at V came to 4 bases and at J to 4 bases, leaving 2 bases not matched to a gene. CDR1 and CDR2 (germline): SEHNR, FQNEAQ (reference sequence). The CDR3 here is CASSSGTSGADTQYF. In DNA, the CDR3 is TGTGCCAGCAGCTCCGGGACTAGCGGGGCAGATACGCAGTATTTT.

V is TRBV20-1 and J is TRBJ2-1; D ambiguous. Trimming took off 6 bases at V and 5 bases at J, with 5 bases between the two ends. This CDR3 comprises 10 residues. In germline, CDR1 is DFQATT, CDR2 SNEGSKA (reference sequence). This CDR3 is CSAGHNEQFF. CDR3 DNA sequence: TGCAGTGCCGGCCACAATGAGCAGTTCTTC.

This clone appeared a single time. The chain joins TRBV5-1 to TRBJ2-7, with 7 bases that match TRBD1. Germline V gene lookup returns CDR1 SGHRS and CDR2 YFSETQ. Trimming removed 5 bases from V and 6 bases from J; junction bases left unmatched: 17. The CDR3 runs to 16 residues. CDR3 DNA sequence: TGCGCCAGCAGATCCCAGGGGGAAATACTATCTGGCGAGCAGTACTTC. Protein product: CASRSQGEILSGEQYF.

The chain employs TRBV11-3 and TRBJ1-1; D gene uncertain. With 3 bases removed from V and 2 bases from J, the gap between germline ends came to 7 bases. The CDR3 has 13 residues. Germline V lookup: CDR1 SGHNT, CDR2 YENEEA. The CDR3 coding sequence is TGTGCCAGCAGCTTTGGACCAAACACTGAAGCTTTCTTT. Its protein product is CASSFGPNTEAFF.

The V call is TRBV27, the J call TRBJ2-7; TRBD2 aligns across 12 bases. In germline, CDR1 is MNHEY, CDR2 SMNVEV (reference sequence). After removal of 6 bases from V and 5 bases from J, the junction contained 5 bases not matched to a gene. The CDR3 covers 14 residues. The CDR3 nucleotides read TGTGCCAGCAGAACTAGCGGGAGGCCGAACGAGCAGTACTTC. It encodes CASRTSGRPNEQYF.

This chain links TRBV27 with TRBJ2-6, with 8 nucleotides matching TRBD2. Germline V gene sequence: CDR1 MNHEY, CDR2 SMNVEV (reference sequence). The CDR3 loop spans 17 amino acids. The V and J ends lost 3 bases and 0 bases, in that order; junction bases with no gene match: 4. This chain's CDR3 is CASSFSGRHSGANVLTF. CDR3 coding DNA: TGTGCCAGCAGTTTCAGCGGGAGACACTCTGGGGCCAACGTCCTGACTTTC.

The rearrangement joins TRBV28 to TRBJ2-7, with 9 bases fitting TRBD2. Germline V gene lookup returns CDR1 MDHEN and CDR2 SYDVKM. V lost 8 bases, J lost 2 bases, and 4 bases stayed unmatched. The CDR3 consists of 13 residues. CDR3 residues: CASRTSATYEQYF. The CDR3 nucleotides read TGTGCCAGCCGGACTAGCGCGACCTACGAGCAGTACTTC.

The chain's CDR3 is CASSLESVYWPIEQYF. The CDR3 region has the DNA TGCGCCAGCAGCTTGGAATCCGTCTACTGGCCCATCGAGCAGTACTTC. J is TRBJ2-7 and V is TRBV5-1; D is unclear. V lost 0 bases and J 6 bases, leaving 19 bases between the germline ends. This CDR3 is built from 16 residues. Germline assignment: CDR1 SGHRS and CDR2 YFSETQ.

The rearrangement uses TRBV5-4 and TRBJ1-3; D ambiguous. The CDR3 runs to 13 residues. V was clipped by 7 bases and J by 3 bases, with 11 bases between them. Per germline, CDR1 SGHNT and CDR2 YYREEE (reference sequence). The CDR3 loop is CASGENSGNTIYF. CDR3 bases: TGTGCCAGCGGGGAGAACAGTGGAAACACCATATATTTT.

The chain joins TRBV5-1 to TRBJ2-2; D may correspond to TRBD1 or TRBD2 (6 bases each). The CDR3 contains 15 residues. Germline V gene lookup returns CDR1 SGHRS and CDR2 YFSETQ. Trimming took off 4 bases at V and 2 bases at J, with 12 bases between the two ends. The CDR3 region is CASSLSGANTGELFF. The CDR3 region has the DNA TGCGCCAGCAGCCTGTCGGGGGCAAACACCGGGGAGCTGTTTTTT.

The chain carries TRBV5-1 and TRBJ1-2, with unresolved D. In germline, CDR1 is SGHRS, CDR2 YFSETQ. Trimming took 0 bases from V and 8 from J, leaving 17 bases between them. The CDR3 runs 15 residues. The CDR3 is CASSLAADGVWGYTF. The CDR3 nucleotides are TGCGCCAGCAGCTTGGCCGCGGACGGGGTTTGGGGCTACACCTTC.

The CDR3: CASSSGTSGSYEQYF. The CDR3, as DNA: TGTGCCAGCTCTTCCGGGACTAGCGGCTCCTACGAGCAGTACTTC. The chain employs TRBV18 and TRBJ2-7; 11 nucleotides line up with TRBD2. CDR3 length equals 15 residues. J lost 0 bases, V lost 6 bases, and 4 bases had no gene match. Germline assignment: CDR1 KGHSH and CDR2 LQKENI.

The DNA of the CDR3 is TGTGCCAGCAGCTCAAACACAGGGAGCGGGTATGGCTACACCTTC. It is translated as CASSSNTGSGYGYTF. This chain joins TRBV7-2 and TRBJ1-2, with D possibly TRBD1 on 6 matching bases. The CDR3 runs to 15 residues. Germline lookup yields CDR1 SGHTA and CDR2 FQGNSA. The germline V and J ends were trimmed by 4 bases and 5 bases, with 17 bases remaining between them.

This chain joins TRBV5-8 and TRBJ1-2; tentatively, D is TRBD1 (5 bases). The CDR3 contains 13 residues. Trimming took off 0 bases at V and 2 bases at J, with 5 bases between the two ends. In germline, CDR1 is SGHTS, CDR2 YDEGEE. The CDR3 DNA is TGTGCCAGCAGCTTGGGGGACAACTATGGCTACACCTTC. Its protein is CASSLGDNYGYTF.